A selection of T cell receptor beta chains follows, all from one sample in a study of blood T cell repertoires in COVID-19. Produced via immunoSEQ multiplex PCR; TCRdb's table is partial and in-frame only. Of roughly 400,000 clones in the sample, less than 95% were seen once. Specimen: PBMCs or T cells enriched from blood (not recorded which). Receptors originate from a man younger than 35 who had recovered from COVID-19. The CDR3 runs from the conserved cysteine through the conserved F or W. D genes are given only for firm matches. Not all rows give a size; the values are once, few, many and, for expanded clones, a class.

clone size	D gene	V gene	J gene	CDR3 DNA	CDR3 protein
-	TRBD1	TRBV5-1	TRBJ1-2	TGCGCCAGCAGCCCGGACAGGGCGGATGGCTACACCTTC	CASSPDRADGYTF
-	-	TRBV19	TRBJ1-5	TGTGCCAGTACCAAGGGGGGGCCCCTATGGGTGAATCAGCCCCAGCATTTT	CASTKGGPLWVNQPQHF
once	TRBD1	TRBV7-2	TRBJ2-3	TGTGCCAGCAGCTTAGCCGGGACAGGGGGCCCAGATACGCAGTATTTT	CASSLAGTGGPDTQYF
-	-	TRBV18	TRBJ1-1	TGTGCCAGCTCAGGGACATTGAACACTGAAGCTTTCTTT	CASSGTLNTEAFF
-	TRBD2	TRBV28	TRBJ2-1	TGTGCCAGCAGGGGACTAGCGGGAGGGCGGAGCTCCTACAATGAGCAGTTCTTC	CASRGLAGGRSSYNEQFF
-	-	TRBV5-6	TRBJ1-2	TGTGCCAGCAGCTTGGACAGCAACTATGGCTACACCTTC	CASSLDSNYGYTF
-	TRBD1	TRBV5-6	TRBJ2-5	TGTGCCAGCAGCTCCGCCGGGACAGGGGGCCCCGAGACCCAGTACTTC	CASSSAGTGGPETQYF
-	TRBD2	TRBV27	TRBJ2-1	TGTGCCAGCAGTTTGGTGCGGGAGAATATCAATGAGCAGTTCTTC	CASSLVRENINEQFF
-	TRBD2	TRBV19	TRBJ2-2	TGTGCCAGTAGTATTGTAGCGGGGACGAACACCGGGGAGCTGTTTTTT	CASSIVAGTNTGELFF
-	-	TRBV5-6	TRBJ1-2	TGTGCCAGCAGCTTTGCCCGGGTGGGCTACACCTTC	CASSFARVGYTF
-	-	TRBV24-1	TRBJ2-1	TGTGCCACCAGTGATTTTCGAGGCGAGCAGTTCTTC	CATSDFRGEQFF
-	-	TRBV29-1	TRBJ2-7	TGCAGCGTTGCGAGGACACCGACCTACGAGCAGTACTTC	CSVARTPTYEQYF
-	TRBD1	TRBV6-5	TRBJ2-2	TGTGCCAGCAGCCGACGACAGGGGACCGGGGAGCTGTTTTTT	CASSRRQGTGELFF
-	-	TRBV12-3/TRBV12-4	TRBJ1-1	TGTGCCAGCAGTTTCGGGTCTAACACTGAAGCTTTCTTT	CASSFGSNTEAFF
once	-	TRBV14	TRBJ1-2	TGTGCCAGCAGCCAACTCGGGCCAGGGAACTATGGCTACACCTTC	CASSQLGPGNYGYTF
-	-	TRBV11-2	TRBJ2-1	TGTGCCAGCAGCTTTGGGGGGAGCCGGGTCTACAATGAGCAGTTCTTC	CASSFGGSRVYNEQFF
-	-	TRBV6-5	TRBJ1-5	TGTGCCAGCACCCCGACAGGAGTAAGCAATCAGCCCCAGCATTTT	CASTPTGVSNQPQHF
-	TRBD2	TRBV28	TRBJ2-1	TGTGCCAGCAGTTTAACTAGCGGAAATTACAATGAGCAGTTCTTC	CASSLTSGNYNEQFF
-	TRBD2	TRBV14	TRBJ2-1	TGTGCCAGCAGCCAAGGGCGGGAGTACAATGAGCAGTTCTTC	CASSQGREYNEQFF
-	TRBD2	TRBV6-5	TRBJ2-3	TGTGCCACAGGACTAGCGACAGATACGCAGTATTTT	CATGLATDTQYF